Listed below are T cell receptor beta chains from one sample, sequenced in a study of blood T cell repertoires in COVID-19. Using immunoSEQ multiplex PCR, the repertoire was profiled, and TCRdb retains in-frame clones only, with some absent. The table has over 300,000 clones, approximately 87% seen once. Specimen: PBMCs or T cells enriched from blood (not recorded which). The receptors derive from a woman in her 30s with acute COVID-19. CDR3s include the opening cysteine and the closing phenylalanine or tryptophan. A D gene is named only where the DNA matches it firmly. Rows may omit the clone size; those that give it use once, few, many or a size class.

TRBD1,TRBJ1-5,NA,TRBV2,TGTGCCAGCAGTGAAACAGGGGATAGAGCCTGGGGTCAGCCCCAGCATTTT,CASSETGDRAWGQPQHF
NA,TRBJ1-2,NA,TRBV6-1,TGTGCCAGCAGTGACCTTCGCTTCTCCCGCGGTAACTATGGCTACACCTTC,CASSDLRFSRGNYGYTF
NA,TRBJ1-6,NA,TRBV30,TGTGCCTGGACCCGGGACTATAATTCACCCCTCCACTTT,CAWTRDYNSPLHF
TRBD1,TRBJ2-1,NA,TRBV19,TGTGCCAGTAAGGCCGGGACAGTTTACAATGAGCAGTTCTTC,CASKAGTVYNEQFF
NA,TRBJ2-3,NA,TRBV14,TGTGCCAGCAGCCAAGATAGAGGGCCAGATACGCAGTATTTT,CASSQDRGPDTQYF
NA,TRBJ2-2,NA,TRBV19,TGTGCCATCCACGGACACTTAACCGACGGGGAGCTGTTTTTT,CAIHGHLTDGELFF
NA,TRBJ1-3,once,TRBV6-1,TGTGCCAGCAGTGCCTCCCGGGTGACTCTCGGAAACACCATATATTTT,CASSASRVTLGNTIYF
TRBD1,TRBJ1-4,NA,TRBV9,TGTGCCAGCAGCGTAGCCCCAGGGGGATCGGGAGAAAAACTGTTTTTT,CASSVAPGGSGEKLFF
NA,TRBJ1-2,NA,TRBV12-5,TGTGCTAGTGGTTCCCTCCAGGGGTTAGGCTATGGCTACACCTTC,CASGSLQGLGYGYTF
NA,TRBJ1-6,once,TRBV5-5,TGTGCCAGCAGCTTCCAGGGCGTCTATAATTCACCCCTCCACTTT,CASSFQGVYNSPLHF
NA,TRBJ1-1,NA,TRBV30,TGTGCCTGGAGTGTTGGACAGAACACTGAAGCTTTCTTT,CAWSVGQNTEAFF
NA,TRBJ1-1,NA,TRBV5-1,TGCGCCAGCAGCTTGCAGGAAAACACTGAAGCTTTCTTT,CASSLQENTEAFF
TRBD1,TRBJ1-1,NA,TRBV7-8,TGTGCCTACGGACAGGGCGGTGAAGCTTTCTTT,CAYGQGGEAFF
NA,TRBJ1-2,NA,TRBV20-1,TGCAGTGTCTCGGACAGAGACTACACCTTC,CSVSDRDYTF
TRBD2,TRBJ2-3,NA,TRBV3-1/TRBV3-2,TGTGCCAGCAGCCAAGATCCGTGGACTAGCGGGGGGAGACCCAAAAGCACAGATACGCAGTATTTT,CASSQDPWTSGGRPKSTDTQYF
NA,TRBJ2-2,once,TRBV5-1,TGCGCCAGCAAAAATCGAGCCGAGGACACCGGGGAGCTGTTTTTT,CASKNRAEDTGELFF
NA,TRBJ2-7,few,TRBV28,TGTGCCAGCAGTCCCGGACTTGTTGGGTCATACGAGCAGTACTTC,CASSPGLVGSYEQYF
NA,TRBJ1-6,NA,TRBV5-1,TGCGCCAGCAGCAACTCGGGTCCCAACTATAATTCACCCCTCCACTTT,CASSNSGPNYNSPLHF
NA,TRBJ2-7,NA,TRBV9,TGTGCCAGCAGCGCCAGACCCGGGACAAGCTACGAGCAGTACTTC,CASSARPGTSYEQYF
NA,TRBJ1-5,NA,TRBV19,TGTGCCAGTACCCGGGGGGGCAGCCGGGATCAGCCCCAGCATTTT,CASTRGGSRDQPQHF
TRBD2,TRBJ2-3,NA,TRBV4-1,TGCGCCAGCAGCCAAATCGCCCCCTCTAGCGGGGTAGCAGATACGCAGTATTTT,CASSQIAPSSGVADTQYF
NA,TRBJ1-5,NA,TRBV5-6,TGTGCCAGCAGCTTGGCCCTGGCCGATCAGCCCCAGCATTTT,CASSLALADQPQHF
NA,TRBJ1-3,once,TRBV18,TGTGCCAGCTACGGGGAAGGAAACACCATATATTTT,CASYGEGNTIYF
NA,TRBJ2-7,NA,TRBV5-6,TGTGCCAGCATCCTCACAGCCCTCTCCTACGAGCAGTACTTC,CASILTALSYEQYF
TRBD1,TRBJ2-7,NA,TRBV10-1,TGCGCCAGCAGTGAGGGACAGGGCTACGAGCAGTACTTC,CASSEGQGYEQYF
NA,TRBJ1-5,many,TRBV30,TGTGCCTGGAGTGTACAGGGAGCTCAGCCCCAGCATTTT,CAWSVQGAQPQHF
NA,TRBJ1-2,NA,TRBV19,TGTGCCAGTAGTATGAGAGGGGAGGATGGCTACACCTTC,CASSMRGEDGYTF
NA,TRBJ1-3,once,TRBV5-1,TGCGCCAGCAGCTTGCAGGGCTCTGGAAACACCATATATTTT,CASSLQGSGNTIYF
TRBD2,TRBJ2-7,NA,TRBV6-5,TGTGCCAGCACCGCTAGCGGGGTTTCTTACGAGCAGTACTTC,CASTASGVSYEQYF
NA,TRBJ1-1,NA,TRBV12-3/TRBV12-4,TGTGCCAGCAGTTATCAGATGAACACTGAAGCTTTCTTT,CASSYQMNTEAFF
TRBD2,TRBJ2-3,NA,TRBV24-1,TGTGCCACCAGTGACCAGGTGGCTACTAGCGGACGACGCACAGATACGCAGTATTTT,CATSDQVATSGRRTDTQYF
TRBD2,TRBJ2-5,NA,TRBV5-1,TGCGCCAGCAGTAGCGGGGGTTACCAAGAGACCCAGTACTTC,CASSSGGYQETQYF
TRBD2,TRBJ2-3,NA,TRBV18,TGTGCCAGCTCACCATCGGCTAGCGGGGGGGCAAATACGCAGTATTTT,CASSPSASGGANTQYF
NA,TRBJ1-2,NA,TRBV2,TGTGCCAGCAGTGAAGAGGGCAGGGACTATGGCTACACCTTC,CASSEEGRDYGYTF
TRBD2,TRBJ2-1,NA,TRBV5-1,TGCGCCAGCAGCTATGACGACCCAGCGGGGGTGGAGTTCTTC,CASSYDDPAGVEFF
TRBD2,TRBJ2-1,NA,TRBV13,TGTGCCAGCAGCTTGGGACTAGCGGGGGGACAGAGCTCCTACAATGAGCAGTTCTTC,CASSLGLAGGQSSYNEQFF
NA,TRBJ1-5,NA,TRBV18,TGTGCCAGCTCAGGACTTCGGAGCAATCAGCCCCAGCATTTT,CASSGLRSNQPQHF
TRBD1,TRBJ1-6,NA,TRBV7-2,TGTGCCAGCAGTCGGGACAGGAGCTCCTATAATTCACCCCTCCACTTT,CASSRDRSSYNSPLHF
TRBD2,TRBJ2-4,NA,TRBV10-2,TGCGCCAGCAGTATTGTAGCGGGAATAGCCAAAAACATTCAGTACTTC,CASSIVAGIAKNIQYF